The entry that follows covers one T cell receptor (beta chain) sequence. Authors' methods: Estimation of nucleated cell counts was performed using reference gene primer amplification. Sequencing was performed with immunoSEQ multiplex PCR; in TCRdb, only in-frame clones are kept and a portion is missing. The V and J calls and the clone size are those of that table, but D and trimming were determined from the DNA. The data contain roughly 220,000 clones, roughly 84% of them singletons. The sample originates from a study of blood T cell repertoires in COVID-19. Looking at the study overall: The United States, Italy and Spain were the sources of the acute and convalescent COVID-19 samples. T cells, B-cell-depleted T cells, or PBMCs provided the cDNA or gDNA that served as material.

Germline values: CDR1 SGHTA, CDR2 FQGNSA. The CDR3 spans 14 residues. Trimming removed 3 bases from V and 2 bases from J, with 9 bases in between. The sequence was collected from a man aged 25-45 years with active or convalescent COVID-19. The specimen sequenced was peripheral blood. V is TRBV7-2 and J is TRBJ2-3; D remains unclear. The CDR3 nucleotides read TGTGCCAGCAGCTTGACTCCTCCCACAGATACGCAGTATTTT. It codes for CASSLTPPTDTQYF.